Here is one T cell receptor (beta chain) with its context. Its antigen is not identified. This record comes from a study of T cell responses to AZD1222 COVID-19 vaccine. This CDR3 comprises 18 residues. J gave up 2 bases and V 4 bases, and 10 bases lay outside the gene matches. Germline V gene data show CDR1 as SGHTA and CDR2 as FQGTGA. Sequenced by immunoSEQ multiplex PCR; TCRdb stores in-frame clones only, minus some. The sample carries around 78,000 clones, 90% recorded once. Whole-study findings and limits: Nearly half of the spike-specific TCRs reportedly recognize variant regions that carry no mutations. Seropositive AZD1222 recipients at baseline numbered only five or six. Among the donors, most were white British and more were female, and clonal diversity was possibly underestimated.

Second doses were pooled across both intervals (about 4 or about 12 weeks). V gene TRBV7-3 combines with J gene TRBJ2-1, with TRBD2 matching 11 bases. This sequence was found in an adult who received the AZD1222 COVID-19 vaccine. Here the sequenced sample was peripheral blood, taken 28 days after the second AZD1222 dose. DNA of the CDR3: TGTGCCAGCAGCTACGTCGCTAGCGGGGGGACCGCCTACAATGAGCAGTTCTTC. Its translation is CASSYVASGGTAYNEQFF.